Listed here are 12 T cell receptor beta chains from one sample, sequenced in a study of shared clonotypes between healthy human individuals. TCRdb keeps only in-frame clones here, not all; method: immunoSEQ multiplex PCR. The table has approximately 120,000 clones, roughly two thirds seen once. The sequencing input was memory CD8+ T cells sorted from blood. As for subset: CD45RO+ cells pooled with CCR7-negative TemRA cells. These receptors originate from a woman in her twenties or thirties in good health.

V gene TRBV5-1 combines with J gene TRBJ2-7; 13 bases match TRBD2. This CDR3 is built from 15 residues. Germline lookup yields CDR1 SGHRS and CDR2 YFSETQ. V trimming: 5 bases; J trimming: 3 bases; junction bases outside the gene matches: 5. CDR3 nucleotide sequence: TGCGCCAGCAGATGGACTAGCGGGAGTCTCTACGAGCAGTACTTC. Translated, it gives CASRWTSGSLYEQYF. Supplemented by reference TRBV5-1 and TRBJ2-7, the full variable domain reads KAGVTQTPRYLIKTRGQQVTLSCSPISGHRSVSWYQQTPGQGLQFLFEYFSETQRNKGNFPGRFSGRQFSNSRSEMNVSTLELGDSALYLCASRWTSGSLYEQYFGPGTRLTVT.

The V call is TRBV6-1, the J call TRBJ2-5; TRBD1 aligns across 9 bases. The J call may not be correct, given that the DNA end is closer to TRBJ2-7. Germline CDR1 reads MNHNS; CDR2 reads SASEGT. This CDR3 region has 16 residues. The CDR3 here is CASSGPGTGKETEQYF. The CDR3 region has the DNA TGTGCCAGCAGTGGTCCAGGGACAGGGAAAGAGACCGAGCAGTACTTC.

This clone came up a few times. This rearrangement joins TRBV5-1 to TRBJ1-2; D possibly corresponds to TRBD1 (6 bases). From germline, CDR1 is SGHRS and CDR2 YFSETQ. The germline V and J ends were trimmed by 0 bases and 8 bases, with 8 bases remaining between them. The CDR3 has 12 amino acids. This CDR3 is CASSLDRVGYTF. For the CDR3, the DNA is TGCGCCAGCAGCTTGGACAGGGTCGGCTACACCTTC.

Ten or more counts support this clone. This CDR3 is CASSDSSGSRNEQFF. The CDR3 nucleotides are TGTGCCAGCAGTGACTCTAGCGGGAGTCGAAATGAGCAGTTCTTC. This chain joins TRBV6-4 and TRBJ2-1, with 9 bases fitting TRBD2. Trimming took 0 bases from V and 7 from J; bases not matched to a gene: 4. CDR1 is MRHNA, CDR2 SNTAGT, per germline. CDR3 length: 15 amino acids.

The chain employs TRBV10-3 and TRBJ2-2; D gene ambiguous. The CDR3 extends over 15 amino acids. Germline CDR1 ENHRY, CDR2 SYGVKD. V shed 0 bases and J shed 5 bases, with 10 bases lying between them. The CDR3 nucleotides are TGTGCCATCAGTGAGTCCCTGGGCGCGACCGGGGAGCTGTTTTTT. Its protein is CAISESLGATGELFF.

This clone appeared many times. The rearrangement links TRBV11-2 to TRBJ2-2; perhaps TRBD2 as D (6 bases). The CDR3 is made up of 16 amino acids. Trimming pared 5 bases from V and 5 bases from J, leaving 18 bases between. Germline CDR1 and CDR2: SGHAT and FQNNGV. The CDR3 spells CASSPRLVESTGELFF. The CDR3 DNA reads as TGTGCCAGCAGCCCGCGACTAGTCGAAAGTACCGGGGAGCTGTTTTTT.

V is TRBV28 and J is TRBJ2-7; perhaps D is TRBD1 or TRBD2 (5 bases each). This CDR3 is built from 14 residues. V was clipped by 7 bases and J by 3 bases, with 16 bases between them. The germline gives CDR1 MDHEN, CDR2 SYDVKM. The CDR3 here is CASITGTESYEQYF. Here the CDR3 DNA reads TGTGCCAGCATTACCGGGACGGAGAGCTACGAGCAGTACTTC.

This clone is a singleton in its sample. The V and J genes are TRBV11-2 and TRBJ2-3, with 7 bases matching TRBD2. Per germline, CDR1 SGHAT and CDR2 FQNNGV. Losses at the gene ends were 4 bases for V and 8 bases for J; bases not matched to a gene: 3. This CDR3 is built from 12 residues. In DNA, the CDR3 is TGTGCCAGCAGCTATCGGACTAGTACGCAGTATTTT. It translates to CASSYRTSTQYF.

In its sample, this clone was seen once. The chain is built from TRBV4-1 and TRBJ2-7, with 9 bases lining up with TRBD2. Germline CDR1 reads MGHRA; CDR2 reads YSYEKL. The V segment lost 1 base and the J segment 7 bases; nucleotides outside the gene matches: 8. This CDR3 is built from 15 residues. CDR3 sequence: CASSQAQGLAREQYF. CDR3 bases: TGCGCCAGCAGCCAAGCCCAGGGACTAGCAAGGGAGCAGTACTTC.

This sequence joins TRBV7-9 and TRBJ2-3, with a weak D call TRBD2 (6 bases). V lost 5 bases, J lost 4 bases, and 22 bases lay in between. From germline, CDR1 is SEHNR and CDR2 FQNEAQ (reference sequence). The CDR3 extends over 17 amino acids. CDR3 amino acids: CASSQPSGPTGADTQYF. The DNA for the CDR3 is TGTGCCAGCAGCCAACCGAGCGGGCCCACAGGAGCAGATACGCAGTATTTT.

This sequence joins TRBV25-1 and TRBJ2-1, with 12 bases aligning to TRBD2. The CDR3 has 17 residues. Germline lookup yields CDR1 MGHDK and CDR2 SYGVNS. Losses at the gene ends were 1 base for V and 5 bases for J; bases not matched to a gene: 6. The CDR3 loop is CASSESTSGSLNNEQFF. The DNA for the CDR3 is TGTGCCAGCAGTGAATCGACTAGCGGGAGCCTAAACAATGAGCAGTTCTTC.

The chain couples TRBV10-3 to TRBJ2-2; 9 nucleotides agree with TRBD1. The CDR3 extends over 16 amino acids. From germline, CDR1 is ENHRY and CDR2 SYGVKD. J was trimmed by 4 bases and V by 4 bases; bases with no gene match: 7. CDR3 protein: CAISGDREGSTGELFF. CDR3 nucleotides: TGTGCCATCAGTGGGGACAGGGAAGGGAGCACCGGGGAGCTGTTTTTT.